This T cell receptor beta chain was documented in a study of shared clonotypes between healthy human individuals. The CDR3 length is 14 residues. CDR1 is SEHNR and CDR2 is FQNEAQ in the germline V gene (reference sequence). Trimming took 3 bases from V and 6 from J; bases not matched to a gene: 5. Assay used: immunoSEQ multiplex PCR; TCRdb lists only in-frame clones, some missing. The sample yields around 1.6 million clones, around 98% seen once. The sequenced sample was naive CD4+ T cells sorted from blood. Specified subset: CD45RA+ positively selected. This chain uses TRBV7-9 with TRBJ1-5; the match to TRBD1 covers 7 bases. This sequence was found in a man aged 30 to 45 in good health. CDR3 sequence reads: CASSFDRDGQPQHF. In DNA, the CDR3 is TGTGCCAGCAGCTTTGACAGGGATGGTCAGCCCCAGCATTTT.